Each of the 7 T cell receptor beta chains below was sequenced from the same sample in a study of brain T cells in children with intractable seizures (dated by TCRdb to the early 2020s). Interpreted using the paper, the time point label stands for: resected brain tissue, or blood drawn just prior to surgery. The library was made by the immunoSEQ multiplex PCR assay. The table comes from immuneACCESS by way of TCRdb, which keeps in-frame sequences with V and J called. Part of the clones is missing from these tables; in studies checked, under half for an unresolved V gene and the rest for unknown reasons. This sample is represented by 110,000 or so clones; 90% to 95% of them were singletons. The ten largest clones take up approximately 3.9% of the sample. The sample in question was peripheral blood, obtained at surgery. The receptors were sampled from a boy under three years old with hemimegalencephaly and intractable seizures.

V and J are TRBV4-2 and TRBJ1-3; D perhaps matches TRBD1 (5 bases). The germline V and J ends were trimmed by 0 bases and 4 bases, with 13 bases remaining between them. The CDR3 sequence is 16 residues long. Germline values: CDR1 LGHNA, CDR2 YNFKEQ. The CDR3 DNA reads TGTGCCAGCAGCCAAGATCAGGGTCTCCCGGGAAACACCATATATTTT. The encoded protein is CASSQDQGLPGNTIYF.

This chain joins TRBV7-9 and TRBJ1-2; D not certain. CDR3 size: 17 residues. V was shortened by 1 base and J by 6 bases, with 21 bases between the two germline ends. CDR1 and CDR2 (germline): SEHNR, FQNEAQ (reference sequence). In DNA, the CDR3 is TGTGCCAGCAGCTTAGGTGAAGCCACGTGGAGCCGAGATGGCTACACCTTC. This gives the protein CASSLGEATWSRDGYTF.

CDR3 sequence reads: CASNEDTQYF. The CDR3 DNA reads TGTGCCAGCAATGAAGATACGCAGTATTTT. The chain recombines TRBV27 with TRBJ2-3; D is ambiguous. The CDR3 runs to 10 residues. Deletions cut 7 bases from V and 5 bases from J, with 4 bases between. Germline V CDR1 and CDR2: MNHEY, SMNVEV (reference sequence).

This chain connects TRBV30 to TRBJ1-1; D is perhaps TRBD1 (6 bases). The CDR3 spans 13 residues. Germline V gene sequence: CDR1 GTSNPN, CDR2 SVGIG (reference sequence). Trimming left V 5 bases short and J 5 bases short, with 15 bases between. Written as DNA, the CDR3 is TGTGCCTGGGAACAGGGAAGGGGAACTGAAGCTTTCTTT. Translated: CAWEQGRGTEAFF.

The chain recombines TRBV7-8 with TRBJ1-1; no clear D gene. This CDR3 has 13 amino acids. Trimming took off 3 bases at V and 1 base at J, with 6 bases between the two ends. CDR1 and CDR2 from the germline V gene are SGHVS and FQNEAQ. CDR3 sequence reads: CASSLRPNTEAFF. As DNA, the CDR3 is TGTGCCAGCAGCTTGCGCCCGAACACTGAAGCTTTCTTT.

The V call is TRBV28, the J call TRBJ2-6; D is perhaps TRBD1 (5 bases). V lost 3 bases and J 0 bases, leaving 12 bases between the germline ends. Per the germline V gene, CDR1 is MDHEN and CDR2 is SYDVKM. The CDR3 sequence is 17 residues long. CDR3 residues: CASSFGRVPSGANVLTF. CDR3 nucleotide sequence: TGTGCCAGCAGTTTCGGCAGGGTCCCCTCTGGGGCCAACGTCCTGACTTTC.

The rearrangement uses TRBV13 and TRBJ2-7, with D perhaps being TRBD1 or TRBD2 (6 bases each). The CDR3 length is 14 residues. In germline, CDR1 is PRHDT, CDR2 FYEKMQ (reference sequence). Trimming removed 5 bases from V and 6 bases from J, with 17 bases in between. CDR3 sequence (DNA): TGTGCCAGCAGCACGGGACTCGACAGGTTCGAGCAGTACTTC. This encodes CASSTGLDRFEQYF.